This passage covers 29 T cell receptor beta chains from one sample sequenced in a study of blood T cell repertoires in COVID-19. Assay: immunoSEQ multiplex PCR; the TCRdb copy retains only in-frame clones and omits some. Here the sample spans approximately 110,000 clones, roughly 79% being singletons. Material: peripheral blood. Source of these receptors: a woman in her seventies with acute or convalescent COVID-19.

The chain employs TRBV18 and TRBJ2-5, with D unresolved. CDR3 length: 14 residues. The ends were cut back, 2 bases at V and 4 bases at J, with 11 bases in the middle. Per germline, CDR1 KGHSH and CDR2 LQKENI. For the CDR3, the DNA is TGTGCCAGCTCACCAGGCCGGGTCGGAGAGACCCAGTACTTC. It translates to CASSPGRVGETQYF.

The chain has TRBV7-8 and TRBJ1-2, with D perhaps TRBD1 (6 bases). CDR1 is SGHVS and CDR2 is FQNEAQ in the germline V gene. The CDR3 consists of 13 residues. Between the trimmed V and J ends, which lost 5 bases and 0 bases, there was a span of 7 bases. CDR3 loop: CASSRDTNYGYTF. CDR3 nucleotide sequence: TGTGCCAGCAGCCGGGACACTAACTATGGCTACACCTTC.

Points on this clone: Within the sample, other DNA sequences also encode this same CDR3. The chain carries TRBV3-1 (or the pseudogene TRBV3-2) and TRBJ1-1; TRBD1 agrees at 7 bases. The CDR3 runs 14 residues. Germline CDR1 is LGHDT and CDR2 is YNNKEL (reference sequence). Trimming at V came to 1 base and at J to 1 base, leaving 0 bases not matched to a gene. The chain's CDR3 is CASSQGDRNTEAFF. The CDR3 nucleotides read TGTGCCAGCAGCCAAGGGGACAGGAACACTGAAGCTTTCTTT.

The chain is built from TRBV20-1 and TRBJ2-3; D perhaps matches TRBD2 (6 bases). CDR3 size: 11 residues. The germline gives CDR1 DFQATT, CDR2 SNEGSKA (reference sequence). Trimming took 0 bases from V and 14 from J, leaving 12 bases between them. CDR3 DNA: TGCAGTGCTAGAGAGGGCAGGGACTTGTATTTT. Residues: CSAREGRDLYF.

This sequence joins TRBV14 and TRBJ2-5; no clear D gene. CDR1 and CDR2 from the germline V gene are SGHDN and FVKESK. The V end lost 4 bases, the J end lost 5 bases, and 11 bases lay between the germline ends. The CDR3 sequence is 13 residues long. This CDR3 reads CASSRILLETQYF. The CDR3 nucleotides read TGTGCCAGCAGCCGCATCCTATTGGAGACCCAGTACTTC.

The V gene is TRBV7-9, the J gene TRBJ2-7; possible D gene TRBD1, 5 bases. Trimming removed 7 bases at V and 0 bases at J, with 28 bases between. The CDR3 sequence is 19 residues long. Germline V lookup: CDR1 SEHNR, CDR2 FQNEAQ (reference sequence). The CDR3 coding sequence is TGTGCCAGCACTTCCCCTGGGCAGGGATTAATTGGTAGCTCCTACGAGCAGTACTTC. Amino acid sequence: CASTSPGQGLIGSSYEQYF.

The chain has TRBV7-9 and TRBJ2-7, with D maybe TRBD1 (6 bases). CDR1 and CDR2 (germline): SEHNR, FQNEAQ (reference sequence). CDR3 size: 16 residues. Trimming removed 5 bases from V and 1 base from J, with 18 bases in between. CDR3 amino acids: CASSLTSRGGSYEQYF. The CDR3 coding sequence is TGTGCCAGCAGCCTAACCTCCAGGGGTGGGTCCTACGAGCAGTACTTC.

The chain joins TRBV10-3 to TRBJ2-1, with TRBD2 identical over 7 bases. The ends lost 10 bases at V and 4 bases at J; junction bases unmatched: 19. The CDR3 has 17 amino acids. Germline assignment: CDR1 ENHRY and CDR2 SYGVKD. CDR3 sequence reads: CASQGRGSIGGYNEQFF. DNA for the CDR3: TGTGCCAGCCAGGGACGGGGCTCAATCGGGGGGTACAATGAGCAGTTCTTC.

The genes are TRBV19 and TRBJ1-5; 10 bases map to TRBD1. Germline loops: CDR1 LNHDA, CDR2 SQIVND (reference sequence). The junction had 8 bases not matched to a gene; V was cut back by 8 bases and J by 1 base. The CDR3 is made up of 16 amino acids. For the CDR3, the DNA is TGTGCCAGTTCAACGACAGGGGGCGCAAGCAATCAGCCCCAGCATTTT. The encoded protein is CASSTTGGASNQPQHF. The whole variable domain, filled in from reference TRBV19 and TRBJ1-5, reads DGGITQSPKYLFRKEGQNVTLSCEQNLNHDAMYWYRQDPGQGLRLIYYSQIVNDFQKGDIAEGYSVSREKKESFPLTVTSAQKNPTAFYLCASSTTGGASNQPQHFGDGTRLSIL.

This chain uses TRBV20-1 with TRBJ1-4; D is unclear. The CDR3 has 11 residues. Trimming removed 3 bases from V and 8 bases from J, with 7 bases in between. Germline V gives CDR1 DFQATT, CDR2 SNEGSKA (reference sequence). Here the CDR3 reads CSASEEEKLFF. The CDR3 coding sequence is TGCAGTGCTAGCGAGGAGGAAAAACTGTTTTTT.

The V gene is TRBV12-3 or TRBV12-4, the J gene TRBJ2-4; weak D call: TRBD1 (6 bases). The CDR3 loop spans 12 amino acids. V lost 10 bases and J 5 bases, leaving 12 bases between the germline ends. The CDR3 reads CATRQAENIQYF. The DNA for the CDR3 is TGTGCCACCAGACAGGCCGAAAACATTCAGTACTTC.

This clone was detected only once. V gene TRBV23-1 combines with J gene TRBJ2-1; 12 bases align to TRBD2. TRBV23-1 is labeled an ORF, and its function is uncertain. This CDR3 is 18 amino acids long. V gave up 4 bases and J gave up 2 bases; unmatched junction bases: 9. The CDR3 nucleotides are TGCGCCAGCAGTCCAATCAAGACTAGCGGGAGCCCCTACAATGAGCAGTTCTTC. Amino acid sequence: CASSPIKTSGSPYNEQFF.

The chain links TRBV28 to TRBJ1-5; no reliable D call. V shed 6 bases and J shed 0 bases, with 15 bases lying between them. The germline gives CDR1 MDHEN, CDR2 SYDVKM. The CDR3 has 16 amino acids. CDR3 residues: CASRETSYYSNQPQHF. CDR3 sequence (DNA): TGTGCCAGCAGAGAGACTAGTTACTATAGCAATCAGCCCCAGCATTTT.

V usage is TRBV5-4 and J usage is TRBJ2-1, with D perhaps TRBD2 (5 bases). Germline CDR1 SGHNT, CDR2 YYREEE (reference sequence). The ends were cut back, 0 bases at V and 8 bases at J, with 9 bases in the middle. The CDR3 consists of 13 residues. CDR3 in amino acids: CASSLDYGDEQFF. CDR3 sequence (DNA): TGTGCCAGCAGCTTGGATTACGGGGATGAGCAGTTCTTC.

This chain uses TRBV28 with TRBJ2-1, with 10 positions matching TRBD2. The CDR3 spans 14 residues. V dropped 10 bases and J dropped 4; count of bases not matched to a gene: 7. The germline gives CDR1 MDHEN, CDR2 SYDVKM. CDR3 sequence reads: CATDRTSGYNEQFF. The CDR3 nucleotides read TGTGCCACCGACCGGACTAGCGGATACAATGAGCAGTTCTTC.

The chain uses TRBV19 and TRBJ2-3; 7 nucleotides agree with TRBD2. Germline assignment: CDR1 LNHDA and CDR2 SQIVND (reference sequence). This CDR3 comprises 18 residues. Trimming cost V 8 bases and J 2 bases; bases outside gene matches: 19. This chain's CDR3 is CASSSGAGRDYNTDTQYF. CDR3 sequence (DNA): TGTGCCAGTTCGTCGGGAGCAGGGCGGGACTACAACACAGATACGCAGTATTTT.

The chain recombines TRBV3-1 (or the pseudogene TRBV3-2) with TRBJ2-2; 9 bases agree with TRBD1. Germline-derived CDR1 and CDR2 are LGHDT and YNNKEL (reference sequence). This CDR3 is 14 amino acids long. With 4 bases clipped from V and 7 bases from J, the junction kept 4 bases outside the gene matches. The CDR3 region is CASSPGTGFGELFF. The CDR3 nucleotides read TGTGCCAGCAGCCCCGGGACAGGGTTCGGGGAGCTGTTTTTT.

The genes are TRBV28 and TRBJ1-2, with a tentative D call TRBD1 (5 bases). Germline CDR1 reads MDHEN; CDR2 reads SYDVKM. Trimming cost V 7 bases and J 8 bases, with 26 bases left between them. The CDR3 is made up of 16 amino acids. The CDR3 loop reads CASTPAQGPLTMGYTF. CDR3 in DNA: TGTGCCAGCACCCCGGCCCAGGGCCCCTTAACTATGGGCTACACCTTC.

Only one count was recorded for this clone. The rearrangement joins TRBV5-4 to TRBJ2-7; 8 nucleotides align to TRBD2. Germline CDR1 reads SGHNT; CDR2 reads YYREEE (reference sequence). This CDR3 is 14 amino acids long. J gave up 3 bases and V 4 bases, and 6 bases lay outside the gene matches. The CDR3 DNA is TGTGCCAGCAGCACTACTAGCGGAATCTACGAGCAGTACTTC. It codes for CASSTTSGIYEQYF. Combining the CDR3 with reference TRBV5-4 and TRBJ2-7 gives the whole variable domain ETGVTQSPTHLIKTRGQQVTLRCSSQSGHNTVSWYQQALGQGPQFIFQYYREEENGRGNFPPRFSGLQFPNYSSELNVNALELDDSALYLCASSTTSGIYEQYFGPGTRLTVT.

J is TRBJ1-2 and V is TRBV7-8, with TRBD1 identical over 7 bases. Losses at the gene ends were 8 bases for V and 8 bases for J; bases not matched to a gene: 11. This CDR3 region has 13 residues. Germline-derived CDR1 and CDR2 are SGHVS and FQNEAQ. The CDR3 nucleotides are TGTGCCAGCCAGGGGACAGCCGGCGGCGGCTACACCTTC. This gives the protein CASQGTAGGGYTF.

This clone was counted a single time. V is TRBV21-1 and J is TRBJ1-5; the tabulated D call, TRBD1, remains unverified against the DNA. TRBV21-1 is described as a pseudogene. The CDR3 runs 17 residues. The CDR3 sequence is CASSSKLSRQEPESQHF. The DNA of the CDR3 is TGTGCCAGCAGCAGCAAACTGAGTAGACAGGAACCTGAGTCCCAGCATTTT.

The chain recombines TRBV7-9 with TRBJ1-3; possibly TRBD1 for D (6 bases). Trimming stripped 6 bases from V and 0 bases from J, with 12 bases between. Germline CDR1 reads SEHNR; CDR2 reads FQNEAQ (reference sequence). The CDR3 runs 15 residues. The CDR3 DNA is TGTGCCAGCAGAGCCAGGGGCCTCTCTGGAAACACCATATATTTT. It is translated as CASRARGLSGNTIYF.

This clone was seen more than once but under ten times. The rearrangement uses TRBV27 and TRBJ1-1; possible D gene TRBD1, 5 bases. The CDR3 runs 14 residues. In germline, CDR1 is MNHEY, CDR2 SMNVEV (reference sequence). V dropped 2 bases and J dropped 5 bases, with 12 bases sitting between them. The CDR3 DNA sequence: TGTGCCAGCAGTTTAGAAGGGGCTTGGACTGAAGCTTTCTTT. Protein: CASSLEGAWTEAFF.

This chain joins TRBV4-1 and TRBJ2-2; 16 nucleotides line up with TRBD2. CDR3 size: 18 residues. Per germline, CDR1 MGHRA and CDR2 YSYEKL. Trimming cost V 4 bases and J 2 bases; bases outside gene matches: 4. The CDR3 DNA follows: TGCGCCAGCAGCCCGGGACTAGCGGGGGGGCCCAACACCGGGGAGCTGTTTTTT. Protein sequence: CASSPGLAGGPNTGELFF.

This chain uses TRBV7-7 with TRBJ2-5; 7 bases fit TRBD1. Trimming cost V 4 bases and J 4 bases; bases outside gene matches: 9. Germline-derived CDR1 and CDR2 are SSHAT and FNYEAQ (reference sequence). The CDR3 runs to 15 residues. The CDR3 sequence: CASSSTGISAETQYF. Written as DNA, the CDR3 is TGTGCCAGCAGCTCGACAGGGATATCCGCAGAGACCCAGTACTTC.

The chain recombines TRBV3-1 (or the pseudogene TRBV3-2) with TRBJ1-1, with D possibly matching TRBD1 (6 bases). This CDR3 is 16 amino acids long. The germline gives CDR1 LGHDT, CDR2 YNNKEL (reference sequence). Trimming left V 1 base short and J 3 bases short, with 15 bases between. Here the CDR3 DNA reads TGTGCCAGCAGCCAAGTTCCAGGGCCAGGGGACACTGAAGCTTTCTTT. Translation: CASSQVPGPGDTEAFF.

The chain couples TRBV7-2 to TRBJ1-1, with a possible D match to TRBD1 (6 bases). Trimming took off 7 bases at V and 5 bases at J, with 20 bases between the two ends. The CDR3 covers 15 residues. The germline V gene encodes CDR1 SGHTA and CDR2 FQGNSA. The CDR3 coding sequence is TGTGCCAGCACCTCCGACGGGGACATAGGGACTGAAGCTTTCTTT. This sequence encodes CASTSDGDIGTEAFF. Combining the CDR3 with reference TRBV7-2 and TRBJ1-1 gives the whole variable domain GAGVSQSPSNKVTEKGKDVELRCDPISGHTALYWYRQSLGQGLEFLIYFQGNSAPDKSGLPSDRFSAERTGGSVSTLTIQRTQQEDSAVYLCASTSDGDIGTEAFFGQGTRLTVV.

The rearrangement joins TRBV4-1 to TRBJ2-3, with a possible D match to TRBD2 (6 bases). V lost 4 bases to trimming and J lost 3 bases, with 11 bases between them. Germline loops: CDR1 MGHRA, CDR2 YSYEKL. The CDR3 spans 14 residues. The CDR3 nucleotides are TGCGCCAGCAGCCCCGGAGCGGGTACAGATACGCAGTATTTT. Translating it yields CASSPGAGTDTQYF.

The rearrangement uses TRBV5-4 and TRBJ1-6; 7 bases align to TRBD1. CDR1 is SGHNT, CDR2 YYREEE, per germline (reference sequence). The CDR3 is 15 amino acids. Trimming at V came to 0 bases and at J to 7 bases, leaving 4 bases not matched to a gene. The CDR3 DNA follows: TGTGCCAGCAGCTTGGGACAGGGTAGAAATTCACCCCTCCACTTT. Encoded protein: CASSLGQGRNSPLHF.